This T cell receptor beta chain was found in a study of CD8 T cells in ankylosing spondylitis. Notes on the study in general: The disease-linked clones had a CD8+ phenotype and low blood frequencies. Reportedly, matched ankylosing spondylitis synovial fluid was significantly enriched for disease-linked clones. What seemed typical of ankylosing spondylitis blood was a TCR beta motif built from several highly homologous variants.

Remarks on this clonotype: The target antigen is unknown.

From the 5' RACE reads, TCRdb called clonotypes with MiXCR, one entry per CDR3 protein. The sample has fewer than 200,000 distinct CDR3 sequences; over 15% are singletons. Trimming removed 7 bases at V and 1 base at J, with 8 bases between. The CDR3 extends over 13 amino acids. The germline V gene has CDR1 SQVTM and CDR2 ANQGSEA. The chain has TRBV29-1 and TRBJ2-6; TRBD1 is a possible D gene (6 bases). Sequences were obtained from blood, either unsorted or a sorted T cell fraction (not recorded which). The sequence was obtained from a male donor between 5 and 35 years old with ankylosing spondylitis or in good health (not recorded which). DNA for the CDR3: TGCAGCGCCAGGGGATCTGGGGCCAACGTCCTGACTTTC. Protein sequence: CSARGSGANVLTF.